The entry that follows covers one TCR beta chain sequence. Trimming removed 1 base at V and 5 bases at J, with 15 bases between. CDR1 is SGHNT, CDR2 YYREEE, per germline (reference sequence). This CDR3 has 15 residues. These data come from a study of blood T cell repertoires in COVID-19. The overall study: COVID-19 samples from acute and convalescent phases originated in the United States, Italy and Spain. From T cells, B-cell-depleted T cells, or PBMCs came the material, which was cDNA or gDNA.

One Seattle source followed patients from active infection through their disease course. The authors' processing: Reference gene primer amplification yielded estimated nucleated cell counts. The repertoire was sequenced with immunoSEQ multiplex PCR; TCRdb's copy has only in-frame clones and lacks some. The V and J calls and clone size come from that table; D and trimming were worked out from the DNA. Of about 130,000 clones listed, roughly 90% were seen once; the top ten hold approximately 4.5%. The V call is TRBV5-4, the J call TRBJ1-2; D perhaps matches TRBD1 (5 bases). Sequencing was performed on peripheral blood. The sequence came from a man in his sixties with COVID-19, enrolled during active disease. The CDR3 region is CASSLTGRVGYGYTF. The DNA of the CDR3 is TGTGCCAGCAGCTTGACGGGCAGGGTTGGTTATGGCTACACCTTC.